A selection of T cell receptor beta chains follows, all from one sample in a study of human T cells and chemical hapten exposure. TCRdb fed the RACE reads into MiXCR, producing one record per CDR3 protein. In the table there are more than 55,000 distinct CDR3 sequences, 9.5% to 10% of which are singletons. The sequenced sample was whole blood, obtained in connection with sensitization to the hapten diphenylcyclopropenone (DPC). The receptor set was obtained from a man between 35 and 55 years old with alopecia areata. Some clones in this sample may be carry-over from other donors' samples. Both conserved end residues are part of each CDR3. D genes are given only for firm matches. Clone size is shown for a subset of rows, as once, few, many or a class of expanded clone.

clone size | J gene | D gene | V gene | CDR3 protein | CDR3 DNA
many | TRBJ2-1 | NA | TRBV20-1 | CSAPLEGRSYNEQFF | TGCAGTGCTCCCCTGGAGGGCCGATCCTACAATGAGCAGTTCTTC
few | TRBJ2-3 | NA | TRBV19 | CASSSPRGLSTDTQYF | TGTGCCAGTAGTTCCCCCCGGGGGCTGAGCACAGATACGCAGTATTTT
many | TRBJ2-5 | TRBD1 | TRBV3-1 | CASSQEQGAYETQYF | TGTGCCAGCAGCCAAGAGCAGGGGGCTTATGAGACCCAGTACTTC
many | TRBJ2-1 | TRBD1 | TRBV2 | CASSPTGVGDEQFF | TGTGCCAGCAGTCCAACAGGGGTGGGCGATGAGCAGTTCTTC
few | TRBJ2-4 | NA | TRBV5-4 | CASSLEGAGRNIQYF | TGTGCCAGCAGCTTGGAAGGTGCAGGAAGAAACATTCAGTACTTC
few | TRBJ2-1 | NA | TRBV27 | CATIPLAASSYNEQFF | TGTGCCACTATTCCTTTAGCGGCCAGCTCCTACAATGAGCAGTTCTTC
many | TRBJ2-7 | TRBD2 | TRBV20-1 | CSASAMGTSGSKYEQYF | TGCAGTGCTAGCGCAATGGGGACTAGCGGGAGTAAGTACGAGCAGTACTTC
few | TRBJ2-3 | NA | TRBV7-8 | CASSLAGRDTQYF | TGTGCCAGCAGCTTAGCGGGGCGAGATACGCAGTATTTT
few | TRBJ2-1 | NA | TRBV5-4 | CASSVPGLSGEQFF | TGTGCCAGCAGCGTCCCGGGTCTCAGCGGTGAGCAGTTCTTC
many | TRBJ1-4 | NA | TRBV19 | CASSETGAGEKLFF | TGTGCCAGTTCCGAAACGGGGGCGGGTGAAAAACTGTTTTTT
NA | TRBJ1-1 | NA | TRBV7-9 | CASSLGHWTEAFF | TGTGCCAGCAGCTTGGGACATTGGACTGAAGCTTTCTTT
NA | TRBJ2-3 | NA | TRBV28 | CASSPGDSTDTQYF | TGTGCCAGCAGTCCCGGGGACAGCACAGATACGCAGTATTTT
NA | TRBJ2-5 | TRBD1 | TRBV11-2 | CASSPGGVDRGQETQYF | TGTGCCAGCAGCCCGGGGGGAGTGGACAGGGGACAAGAGACCCAGTACTTC
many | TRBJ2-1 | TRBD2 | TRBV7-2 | CASILRTSGRGVNEQFF | TGTGCCAGCATCCTTCGGACTAGCGGGAGGGGGGTCAATGAGCAGTTCTTC
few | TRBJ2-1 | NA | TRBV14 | CASSQERGSYNEQFF | TGTGCCAGCAGCCAAGAGCGTGGTTCCTACAATGAGCAGTTCTTC
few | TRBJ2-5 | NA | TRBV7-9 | CAAGGVRETQYF | TGTGCCGCCGGAGGGGTACGAGAGACCCAGTACTTC
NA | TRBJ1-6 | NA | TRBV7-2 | CASSLEGMLINSPLHF | TGTGCCAGCAGCTTGGAGGGAATGCTCATTAATTCACCCCTCCACTTT
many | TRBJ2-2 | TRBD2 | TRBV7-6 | CASSRGLGNTGELFF | TGTGCCAGCAGCAGGGGACTAGGGAACACCGGGGAGCTGTTTTTT
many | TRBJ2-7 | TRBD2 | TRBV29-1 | CSVDGAGSKGEQYF | TGCAGCGTTGACGGAGCGGGATCCAAGGGGGAGCAGTACTTC
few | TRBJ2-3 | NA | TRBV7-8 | CASRGTNADTQYF | TGTGCCAGCAGAGGGACAAATGCAGATACGCAGTATTTT
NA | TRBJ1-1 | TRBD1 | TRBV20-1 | CSARVSGQGHTEAFF | TGCAGTGCTAGAGTATCGGGACAGGGGCACACTGAAGCTTTCTTT
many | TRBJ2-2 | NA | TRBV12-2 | CASRFGGRALTGELFF | TGTGCAAGTCGCTTTGGCGGGAGGGCTCTCACCGGGGAGCTGTTTTTT
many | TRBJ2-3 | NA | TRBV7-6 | CASSLGTGATDTQYF | TGTGCCAGCAGCTTAGGTACAGGAGCCACAGATACGCAGTATTTT
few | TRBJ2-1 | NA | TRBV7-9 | CASSLEASRYNEQFF | TGTGCCAGCAGCTTAGAAGCTAGCAGGTACAATGAGCAGTTCTTC
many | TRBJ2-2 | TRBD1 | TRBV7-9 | CASSKQQGSTGELFF | TGTGCCAGCAGCAAGCAACAGGGGAGCACCGGGGAGCTGTTTTTT
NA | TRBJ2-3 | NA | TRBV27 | CASSRMNRAQWYF | TGTGCCAGCAGTAGGATGAACCGGGCCCAATGGTATTTT
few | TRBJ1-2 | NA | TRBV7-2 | CASSPDTGNYGYTF | TGTGCCAGCAGCCCCGACACGGGGAACTATGGCTACACCTTC
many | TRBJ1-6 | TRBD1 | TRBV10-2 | CASSVGQENSPLHF | TGCGCCAGCAGTGTTGGACAGGAAAACTCACCCCTCCACTTT
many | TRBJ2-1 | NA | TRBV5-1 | CASSLDPIRTVAFNEQFF | TGCGCCAGCAGCTTGGATCCGATCCGGACAGTAGCCTTCAATGAGCAGTTCTTC
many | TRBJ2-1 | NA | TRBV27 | CASSPQVLAYNEQFF | TGTGCCAGCAGTCCCCAGGTCCTCGCCTACAATGAGCAGTTCTTC
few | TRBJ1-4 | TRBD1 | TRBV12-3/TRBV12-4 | CASSRMGQGYEKLFF | TGTGCCAGCAGCCGCATGGGACAGGGATACGAAAAACTGTTTTTT
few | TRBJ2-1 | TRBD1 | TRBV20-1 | CSARGATGLNEQFF | TGCAGTGCTAGAGGAGCGACAGGGTTGAATGAGCAGTTCTTC
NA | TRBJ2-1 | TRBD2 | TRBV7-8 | CASSLGLAGGPGGPSYNEQFF | TGTGCCAGCAGCCTAGGACTAGCGGGAGGACCTGGAGGGCCGTCCTACAATGAGCAGTTCTTC
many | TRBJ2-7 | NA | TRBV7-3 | CAFIFVGTPYEQYF | TGTGCCTTCATTTTCGTCGGGACTCCCTACGAGCAGTACTTC
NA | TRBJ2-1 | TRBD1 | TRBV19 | CASSSAGGNYNEQFF | TGTGCCAGTAGTTCCGCAGGGGGTAACTACAATGAGCAGTTCTTC
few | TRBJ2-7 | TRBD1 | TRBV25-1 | CASTDPPGGSYEQYF | TGTGCCAGCACCGACCCGCCAGGGGGCTCCTACGAGCAGTACTTC
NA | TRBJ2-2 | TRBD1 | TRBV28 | CASSLSWTGNTGELFF | TGTGCCAGCAGTCTATCTTGGACAGGGAACACCGGGGAGCTGTTTTTT
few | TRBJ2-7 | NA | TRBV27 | CASSFTGSSYEQYF | TGTGCCAGCAGTTTTACAGGAAGCTCCTACGAGCAGTACTTC
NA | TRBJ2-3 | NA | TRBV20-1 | CSAPTTGRPDTQYF | TGCAGTGCCCCAACTACGGGACGGCCAGATACGCAGTATTTT
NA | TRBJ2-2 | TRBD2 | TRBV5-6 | CASSPFVLAGGPNTGELFF | TGTGCCAGCAGCCCGTTCGTACTAGCGGGAGGGCCGAACACCGGGGAGCTGTTTTTT
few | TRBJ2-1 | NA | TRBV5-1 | CASSLGTPGENEQFF | TGCGCCAGCAGCCTCGGGACCCCCGGTGAAAATGAGCAGTTCTTC